This entry concerns a single T cell receptor (beta chain). The CDR3 is made up of 15 amino acids. The V gene end was trimmed by 1 base and the J gene end by 0 bases; junction bases not matched to a gene: 2. From germline, CDR1 is LNHNV and CDR2 YYDKDF (reference sequence). Sequencing was performed with immunoSEQ multiplex PCR; in TCRdb, only in-frame clones are kept and a portion is missing. The table has more than 150,000 clones, around nine tenths seen once. This specimen belongs to a study of Ad26.COV2.S vaccination and SARS-CoV-2 variants. The chain links TRBV15 to TRBJ2-7, with TRBD1 identical over 8 bases. Sequences were derived from peripheral blood, sampled after recovery from COVID-19. The receptor comes from a human donor who had recovered from COVID-19. CDR3 DNA sequence: TGTGCCACCAGCAGAGGGACAGGGAGCTCCTACGAGCAGTACTTC. It codes for CATSRGTGSSYEQYF.